This T cell receptor beta chain was recorded in a study of blood T cell repertoires in COVID-19 (dated by TCRdb to 2020 to 2022). The study in broad terms: The collaborator samples originated in the United States, Italy and Spain and spanned the acute and convalescent phases of COVID-19. The material from the prospective study consisted of cDNA or gDNA derived from T cells, B-cell-depleted T cells, or PBMCs. Deeply sampled blood TCRbeta repertoires from subjects exposed to, actively infected with, or recovered from COVID-19 were included in the dataset. The repertoires were released in a freely available public database intended as a resource for research on the immune response to SARS-CoV-2. The samples were drawn from the first 160 participants of the ongoing ImmuneRACE study and from 1,254 subjects provided by 6 global collaborators. Sample metadata almost always included a de-identified subject ID, COVID-19 status, age in years and sex. Where HLA class I and class II types were available, the types were taken from metadata supplied by the sample provider, not from assay-based typing.

TCRbeta CDR3 regions were amplified from genomic DNA using the immunoSEQ Assay, a bias-controlled multiplex PCR. Under the source paper's analysis protocol: The number of nucleated cells in each sample was estimated from the amplification of reference gene primers within the assay. Sequence reads were collapsed and filtered to measure the absolute abundance of every unique TCRbeta CDR3 rearrangement. Productive Simpson clonality was computed per sample as the square root of Simpson's diversity index over productive rearrangements. TCRdb retrieved this table from immuneACCESS and kept in-frame rearrangements only. Not all clones are present; in checked studies, unresolved V genes account for under half, and no reason is known for the remainder. V, J and clone size were drawn from that table, and D and trimming were deduced from the DNA. The sample contains about 140,000 clones, 84% of them found a single time. Of the sample, around 10% is held by the ten largest clones.

Overall study outcomes, separate from this receptor: How much clinical and demographic metadata was included differed by source and by participant, and the metadata was provided uncurated.

The CDR3 starts with the cysteine, ends with the phenylalanine, and has 14 residues. Just the 42-base CDR3 DNA is kept, in frame starting at base 1. A distance of 12 bases separates the germline ends of V and J, which lose 0 bases and 6 bases respectively. CDR1 KGHSH and CDR2 LQKENI were looked up in the germline V gene. Each collaborating institution followed its own protocols to collect whole blood in K2EDTA tubes. Collaborator samples were shipped for TCRbeta analysis as frozen whole blood, isolated PBMCs, or DNA extracted from either sample type. There are a few counts of this clone. This receptor's antigen is unknown. No much larger clone exists at a distance of one base, and base qualities are not known.

The specimen sequenced was peripheral blood. The chain joins TRBV18 to TRBJ2-7; confidence is insufficient to name the D gene. The sequence derives from a woman older than 75 in a cohort sampled during active or convalescent COVID-19. The nucleotides are TGTGCCAGCTCACCACCGGCCAGGATCCGCGAGCAGTACTTC. This translates into CASSPPARIREQYF.